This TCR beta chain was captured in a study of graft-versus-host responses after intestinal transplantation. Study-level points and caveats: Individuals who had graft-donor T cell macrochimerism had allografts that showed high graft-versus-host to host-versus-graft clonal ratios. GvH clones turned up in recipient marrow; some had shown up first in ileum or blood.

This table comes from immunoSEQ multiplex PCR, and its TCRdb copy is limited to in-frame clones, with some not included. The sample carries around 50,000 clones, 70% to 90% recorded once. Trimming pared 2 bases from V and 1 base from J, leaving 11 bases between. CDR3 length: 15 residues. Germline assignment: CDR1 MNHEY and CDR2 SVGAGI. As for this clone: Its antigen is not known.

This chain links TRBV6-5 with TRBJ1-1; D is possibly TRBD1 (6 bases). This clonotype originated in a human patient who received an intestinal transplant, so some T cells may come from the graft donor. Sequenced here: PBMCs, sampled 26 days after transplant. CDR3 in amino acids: CASSYHRDTNTEAFF. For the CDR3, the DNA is TGTGCCAGCAGTTACCACAGGGACACGAACACTGAAGCTTTCTTT.